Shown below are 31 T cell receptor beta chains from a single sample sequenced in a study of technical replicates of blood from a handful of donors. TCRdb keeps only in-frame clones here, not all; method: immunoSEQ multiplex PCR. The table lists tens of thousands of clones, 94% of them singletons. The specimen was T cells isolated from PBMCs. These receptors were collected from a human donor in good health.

The CDR3 nucleotides are TGTGCCAGTAGTAAGGGACAGCCGAACACTGAAGCTTTCTTT. It is translated as CASSKGQPNTEAFF. The gene calls are TRBV19 and TRBJ1-1, with TRBD1 matching 7 bases. J gave up 1 base and V 4 bases, and 3 bases lay outside the gene matches. The CDR3 covers 14 residues. Germline V lookup: CDR1 LNHDA, CDR2 SQIVND (reference sequence).

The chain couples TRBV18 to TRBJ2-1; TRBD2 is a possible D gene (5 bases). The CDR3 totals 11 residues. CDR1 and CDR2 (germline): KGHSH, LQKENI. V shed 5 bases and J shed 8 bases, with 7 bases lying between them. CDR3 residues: CASSGSDEQFF. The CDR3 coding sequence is TGTGCCAGCTCAGGGAGCGATGAGCAGTTCTTC.

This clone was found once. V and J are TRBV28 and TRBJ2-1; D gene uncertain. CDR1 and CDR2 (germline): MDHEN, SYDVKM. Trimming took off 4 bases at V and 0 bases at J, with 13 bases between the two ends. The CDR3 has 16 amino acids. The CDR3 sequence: CASSYSLRSSYNEQFF. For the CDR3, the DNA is TGTGCCAGCAGTTACTCGCTTCGTAGCTCCTACAATGAGCAGTTCTTC.

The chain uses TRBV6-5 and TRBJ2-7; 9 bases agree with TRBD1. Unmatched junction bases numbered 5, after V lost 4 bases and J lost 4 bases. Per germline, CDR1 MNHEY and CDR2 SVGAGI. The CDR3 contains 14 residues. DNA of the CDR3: TGTGCCAGCAGTTCCGGGACAGGGCCGTACGAGCAGTACTTC. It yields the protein CASSSGTGPYEQYF.

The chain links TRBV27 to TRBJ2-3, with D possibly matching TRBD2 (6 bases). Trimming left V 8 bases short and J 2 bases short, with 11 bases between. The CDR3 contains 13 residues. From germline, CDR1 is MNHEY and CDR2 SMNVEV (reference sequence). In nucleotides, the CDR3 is TGTGCCAGCCTTGGGGGGTCCACAGATACGCAGTATTTT. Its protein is CASLGGSTDTQYF.

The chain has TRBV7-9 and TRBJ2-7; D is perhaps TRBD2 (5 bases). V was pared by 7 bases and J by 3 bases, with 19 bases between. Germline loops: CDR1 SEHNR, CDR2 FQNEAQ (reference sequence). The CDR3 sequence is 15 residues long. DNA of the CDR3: TGTGCCAGCACCGGAGGCGAGACCCCTTACTACGAGCAGTACTTC. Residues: CASTGGETPYYEQYF. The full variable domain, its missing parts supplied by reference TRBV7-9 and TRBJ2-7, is DTGVSQNPRHKITKRGQNVTFRCDPISEHNRLYWYRQTLGQGPEFLTYFQNEAQLEKSRLLSDRFSAERPKGSFSTLEIQRTEQGDSAMYLCASTGGETPYYEQYFGPGTRLTVT.

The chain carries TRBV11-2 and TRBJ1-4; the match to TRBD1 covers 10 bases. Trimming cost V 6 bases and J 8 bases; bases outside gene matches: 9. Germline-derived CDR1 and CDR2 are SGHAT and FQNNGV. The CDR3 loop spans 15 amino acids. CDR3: CASSRQGARGEKLFF. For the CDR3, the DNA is TGTGCCAGCAGTCGACAGGGGGCGCGTGGCGAAAAACTGTTTTTT.

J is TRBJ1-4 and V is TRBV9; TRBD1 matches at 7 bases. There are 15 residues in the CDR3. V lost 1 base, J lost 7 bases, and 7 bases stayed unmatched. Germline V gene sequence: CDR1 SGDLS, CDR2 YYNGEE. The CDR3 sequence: CASSVSTGESEKLFF. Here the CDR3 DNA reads TGTGCCAGCAGCGTAAGCACAGGGGAGAGTGAAAAACTGTTTTTT. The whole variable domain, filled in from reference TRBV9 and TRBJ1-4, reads DSGVTQTPKHLITATGQRVTLRCSPRSGDLSVYWYQQSLDQGLQFLIQYYNGEERAKGNILERFSAQQFPDLHSELNLSSLELGDSALYFCASSVSTGESEKLFFGSGTQLSVL.

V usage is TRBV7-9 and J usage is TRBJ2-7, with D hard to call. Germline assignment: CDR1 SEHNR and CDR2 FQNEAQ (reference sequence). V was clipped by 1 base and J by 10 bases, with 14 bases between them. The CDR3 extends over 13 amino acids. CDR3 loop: CASSLVPFSGQYF. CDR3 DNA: TGTGCCAGCAGCTTAGTTCCCTTCTCCGGTCAGTACTTC.

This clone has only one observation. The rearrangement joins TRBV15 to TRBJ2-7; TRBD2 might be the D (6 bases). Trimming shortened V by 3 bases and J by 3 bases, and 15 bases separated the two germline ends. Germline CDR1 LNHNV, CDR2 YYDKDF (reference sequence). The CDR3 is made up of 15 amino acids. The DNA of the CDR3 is TGTGCCACCAGCAGTACCGGGACGGGAGACTACGAGCAGTACTTC. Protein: CATSSTGTGDYEQYF.

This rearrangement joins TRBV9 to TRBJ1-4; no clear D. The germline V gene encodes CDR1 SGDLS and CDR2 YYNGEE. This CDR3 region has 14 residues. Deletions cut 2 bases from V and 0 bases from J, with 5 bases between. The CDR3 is CASSVAATNEKLFF. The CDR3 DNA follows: TGTGCCAGCAGCGTGGCGGCAACTAATGAAAAACTGTTTTTT.

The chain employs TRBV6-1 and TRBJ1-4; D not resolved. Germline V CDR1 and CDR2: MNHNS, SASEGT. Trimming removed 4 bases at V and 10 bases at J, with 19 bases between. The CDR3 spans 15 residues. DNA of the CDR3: TGTGCCAGCAGTGCACTCACAGAATTGGTAGGAAAACTGTTTTTT. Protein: CASSALTELVGKLFF.

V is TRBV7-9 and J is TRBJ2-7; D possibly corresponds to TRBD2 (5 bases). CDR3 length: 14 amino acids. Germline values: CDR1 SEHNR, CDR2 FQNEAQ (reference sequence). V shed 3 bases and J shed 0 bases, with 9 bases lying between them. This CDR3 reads CASSFQEVSYEQYF. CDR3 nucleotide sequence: TGTGCCAGCAGCTTTCAGGAGGTCTCCTACGAGCAGTACTTC.

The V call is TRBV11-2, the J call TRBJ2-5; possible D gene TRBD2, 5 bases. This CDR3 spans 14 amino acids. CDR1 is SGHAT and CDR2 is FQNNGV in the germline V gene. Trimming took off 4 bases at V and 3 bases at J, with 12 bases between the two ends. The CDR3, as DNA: TGTGCCAGCAGCTCCGAGGGTACCGAAGAGACCCAGTACTTC. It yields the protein CASSSEGTEETQYF.

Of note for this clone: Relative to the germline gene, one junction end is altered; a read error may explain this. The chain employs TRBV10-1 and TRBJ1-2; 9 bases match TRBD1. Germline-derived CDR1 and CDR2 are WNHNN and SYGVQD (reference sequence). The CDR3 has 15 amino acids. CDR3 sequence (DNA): TGCGCCAGCAGTGAGTCTACAGGGGGCCTTCTTGGCTCCACCTTC. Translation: CASSESTGGLLGSTF.

CDR3 in DNA: TGTGCCAGCAGCCAAAAAGGACAGGGGGTTGATGGCTACACCTTC. Protein: CASSQKGQGVDGYTF. J is TRBJ1-2 and V is TRBV14, with 10 bases fitting TRBD1. This CDR3 comprises 15 residues. Germline CDR1 and CDR2: SGHDN and FVKESK. J was trimmed by 6 bases and V by 2 bases; bases with no gene match: 6.

As DNA, the CDR3 is TGTGCCACCAGCAGAGGCCGCAGGGATTTGGACACTGAAGCTTTCTTT. Its translation: CATSRGRRDLDTEAFF. The V and J genes are TRBV15 and TRBJ1-1; D is possibly TRBD1 (5 bases). The CDR3 runs 16 residues. The germline gives CDR1 LNHNV, CDR2 YYDKDF (reference sequence). Trimming left V 1 base short and J 3 bases short, with 15 bases between.

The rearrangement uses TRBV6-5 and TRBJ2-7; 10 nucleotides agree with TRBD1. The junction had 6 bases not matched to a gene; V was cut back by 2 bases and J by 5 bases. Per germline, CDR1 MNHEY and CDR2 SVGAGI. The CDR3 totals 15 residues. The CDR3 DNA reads TGTGCCAGCAGTTACCGGGACAGGGGATTTCACGAGCAGTACTTC. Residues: CASSYRDRGFHEQYF.

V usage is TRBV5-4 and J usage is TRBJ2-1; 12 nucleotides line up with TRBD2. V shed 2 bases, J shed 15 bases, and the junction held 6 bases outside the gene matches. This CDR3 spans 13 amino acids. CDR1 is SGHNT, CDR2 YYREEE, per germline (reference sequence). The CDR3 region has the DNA TGTGCCAGCAGCTTTCTAGCGGGAGGGCCAGGGTTCTTC. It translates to CASSFLAGGPGFF.

CDR3 amino acids: CASSSLYEQYF. In nucleotides, the CDR3 is TGTGCCAGCAGTTCCCTATACGAGCAGTACTTC. This chain joins TRBV28 and TRBJ2-7; D is uncertain. This CDR3 is built from 11 residues. With 4 bases removed from V and 4 bases from J, the gap between germline ends came to 5 bases. Germline CDR1 reads MDHEN; CDR2 reads SYDVKM. Combining the CDR3 with reference TRBV28 and TRBJ2-7 gives the whole variable domain DVKVTQSSRYLVKRTGEKVFLECVQDMDHENMFWYRQDPGLGLRLIYFSYDVKMKEKGDIPEGYSVSREKKERFSLILESASTNQTSMYLCASSSLYEQYFGPGTRLTVT.

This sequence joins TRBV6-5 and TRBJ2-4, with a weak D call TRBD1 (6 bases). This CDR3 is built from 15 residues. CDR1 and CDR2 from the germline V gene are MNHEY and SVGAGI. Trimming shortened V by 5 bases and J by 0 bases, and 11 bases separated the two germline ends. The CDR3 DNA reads TGTGCCAGCAGTACAGGGAATAGAGCCAAAAACATTCAGTACTTC. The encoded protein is CASSTGNRAKNIQYF.

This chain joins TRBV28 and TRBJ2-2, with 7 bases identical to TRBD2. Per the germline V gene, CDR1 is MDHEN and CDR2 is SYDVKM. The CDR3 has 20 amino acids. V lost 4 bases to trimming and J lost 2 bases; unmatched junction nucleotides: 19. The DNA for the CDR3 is TGTGCCAGCAGTTCCACCTCCAAGCTAGCGGAACACGTAAACACCGGGGAGCTGTTTTTT. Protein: CASSSTSKLAEHVNTGELFF.

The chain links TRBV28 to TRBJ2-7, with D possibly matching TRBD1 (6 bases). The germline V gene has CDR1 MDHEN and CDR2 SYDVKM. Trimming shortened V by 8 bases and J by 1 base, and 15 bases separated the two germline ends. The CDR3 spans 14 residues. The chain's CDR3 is CASGTGTMSYEQYF. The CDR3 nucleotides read TGTGCCAGCGGAACCGGGACAATGTCCTACGAGCAGTACTTC.

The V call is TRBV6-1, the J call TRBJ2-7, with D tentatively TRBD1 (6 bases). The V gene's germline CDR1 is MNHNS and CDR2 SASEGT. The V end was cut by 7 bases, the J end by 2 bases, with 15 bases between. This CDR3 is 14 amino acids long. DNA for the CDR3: TGTGCCAGCACTACGCTCGGACAGCCCTACGAGCAGTACTTC. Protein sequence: CASTTLGQPYEQYF.

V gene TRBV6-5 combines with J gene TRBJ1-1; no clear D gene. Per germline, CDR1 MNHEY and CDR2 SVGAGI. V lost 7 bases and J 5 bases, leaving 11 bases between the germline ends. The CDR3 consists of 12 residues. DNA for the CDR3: TGTGCCAGCACGGGGTCGGGGACTGAAGCTTTCTTT. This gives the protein CASTGSGTEAFF.

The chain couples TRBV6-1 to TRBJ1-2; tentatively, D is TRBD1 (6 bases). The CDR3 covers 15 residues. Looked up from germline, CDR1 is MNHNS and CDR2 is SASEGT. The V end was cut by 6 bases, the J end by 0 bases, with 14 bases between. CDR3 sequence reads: CASSPNRAANYGYTF. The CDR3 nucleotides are TGTGCCAGCAGCCCGAACAGGGCCGCTAACTATGGCTACACCTTC.

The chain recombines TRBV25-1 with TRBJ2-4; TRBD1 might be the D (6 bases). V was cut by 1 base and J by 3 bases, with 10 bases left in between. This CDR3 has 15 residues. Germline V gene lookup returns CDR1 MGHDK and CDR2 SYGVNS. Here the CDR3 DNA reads TGTGCCAGCAGTGAATTGCACAGGGACAAAAACATTCAGTACTTC. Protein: CASSELHRDKNIQYF.

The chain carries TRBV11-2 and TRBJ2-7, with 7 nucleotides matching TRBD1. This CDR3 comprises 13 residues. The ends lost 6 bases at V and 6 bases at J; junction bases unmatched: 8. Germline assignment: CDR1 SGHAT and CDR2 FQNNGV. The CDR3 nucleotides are TGTGCCAGCAGTCTAACGGGACAGCTCGAGCAGTACTTC. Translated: CASSLTGQLEQYF.

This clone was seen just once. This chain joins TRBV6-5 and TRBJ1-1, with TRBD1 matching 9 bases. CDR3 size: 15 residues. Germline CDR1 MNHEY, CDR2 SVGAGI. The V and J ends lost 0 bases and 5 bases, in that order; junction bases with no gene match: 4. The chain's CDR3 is CASSYSTGGGTEAFF. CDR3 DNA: TGTGCCAGCAGTTACTCGACAGGGGGAGGGACTGAAGCTTTCTTT.

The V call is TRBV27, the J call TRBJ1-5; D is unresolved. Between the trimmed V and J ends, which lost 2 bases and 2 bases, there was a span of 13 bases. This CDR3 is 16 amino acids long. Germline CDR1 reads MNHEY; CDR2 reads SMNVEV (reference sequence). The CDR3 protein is CASSLGPPSCNQPQHF. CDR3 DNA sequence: TGTGCCAGCAGTTTAGGGCCTCCCTCGTGCAATCAGCCCCAGCATTTT.

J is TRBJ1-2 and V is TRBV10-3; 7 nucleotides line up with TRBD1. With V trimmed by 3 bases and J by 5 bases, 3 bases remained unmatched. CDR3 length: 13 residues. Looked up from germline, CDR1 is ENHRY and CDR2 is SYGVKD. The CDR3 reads CAISEWDSYGYTF. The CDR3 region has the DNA TGTGCCATCAGTGAATGGGACAGTTATGGCTACACCTTC.